This TCR beta chain was sequenced for a study of chemoradiotherapy in HPV16-positive cancers. Study-wide context: A couple of HPV16-positive patients' cells yielded candidate HPV-specific clones and common motifs.

Libraries were prepared by immunoSEQ multiplex PCR; TCRdb keeps only in-frame clonotypes and omits some of them. This table holds 25,000 to 30,000 clones, approximately 88% found once. Over chemoradiotherapy, repertoires were sampled more than once. Regarding the study as a whole: During treatment, candidate HPV-specific clones and E7-related motifs expanded in tumor. For HPV16-positive patients, expanding HPV-responsive T cells associated with longer recurrence-free survival.

The CDR3 has 16 residues. Trimming removed 3 bases from V and 1 base from J; junction bases left unmatched: 5. Germline assignment: CDR1 MGHRA and CDR2 YSYEKL. Worth noting for this clone: The antigen remains undetermined.

The chain combines TRBV4-1 with TRBJ2-3; 9 bases match TRBD2. This clonotype was obtained from a human donor with HPV-associated anogenital cancer. The sequencing used blood, collected from a patient who underwent chemoradiotherapy. The CDR3 DNA reads TGCGCCAGCAGCCACGCCCCTAGCGGGGGCACAGATACGCAGTATTTT. Its translation is CASSHAPSGGTDTQYF.